This T cell receptor (beta chain) was recovered during a study of blood T cells in healthy people across ages. Then a second PCR, running roughly 7 to 12 cycles, was carried out with a sample-barcoded 5' primer and a J-beta primer mix. Each CDR3 protein is one row after TCRdb ran MiXCR on the 5' RACE reads. The data show some 940,000 distinct CDR3 sequences, about 27% seen once. V lost 1 base and J lost 5, with 23 bases in between. Germline CDR1 LNHNV, CDR2 YYDKDF (reference sequence). CDR3 length equals 18 residues. At least ten counts were recorded for this clonotype. Separately, the same data were catalogued under a study of T cells of mothers and their children. That paper adds: Related mother-child pairs shared marginally more repertoire than unrelated pairs, though not significantly.

The clonotype was recovered from a woman aged 40 to 50 in good health. Material for sequencing was blood. The rearrangement joins TRBV15 to TRBJ2-5; tentatively, D is TRBD2 (5 bases). The CDR3 here is CATSRVRSRDPKRETQYF. In DNA, the CDR3 is TGTGCCACCAGCAGAGTTAGATCCCGGGATCCGAAGAGGGAGACCCAGTACTTC.